This entry features one T cell receptor beta chain sequence. What it recognizes is unknown. V was cut by 2 bases and J by 2 bases, with 15 bases left in between. Germline V gene sequence: CDR1 MNHNS, CDR2 SASEGT. The CDR3 is 17 residues long. The source of the sample is a study of early T cells in non-severe SARS-CoV-2 infection. Across the study: Unpaired chains resulted from sequencing bulk RNA of unsorted whole blood. Study-wide points: VDJdb-based annotation leaned toward anti-spike CD8 responses and missed private and CD4 specificities.

In the library, individual cDNA molecules carried attached unique molecular identifiers. TCRdb re-called the 5' RACE reads with MiXCR, one entry per CDR3 protein. Of about 120,000 distinct CDR3 sequences in the sample, 10% to 15% were seen once. The rearrangement uses TRBV6-1 and TRBJ1-4; no firm D call. This TCR derives from an adult who was a healthcare worker with PCR-confirmed SARS-CoV-2 infection or an uninfected control (not recorded which). Here the sequenced sample was whole blood, taken at baseline. The CDR3 loop reads CASSERLQRGTNEKLFF. The CDR3 region has the DNA TGTGCCAGCAGTGAAAGATTACAGCGCGGCACTAATGAAAAACTGTTTTTT.